The present T cell receptor (beta chain) was sequenced within a study of glioma-infiltrating T cells after dendritic cell vaccination. About the research overall: Samples are from glioblastoma patients in Phase I and II dendritic cell vaccine trials. Treatment, given 2003 to 2012, was autologous tumor lysate-pulsed dendritic cell vaccination. General study results and limits: Higher TCR clonality did not directly relate to longer survival.

Points on this clone: Its cognate antigen is unknown.

Time point denoted: after dendritic cell vaccination, including at tumor progression/relapse. Produced via immunoSEQ multiplex PCR; TCRdb's table is partial and in-frame only. The data contain around 83,000 clones, 85% of them singletons. The TCR comes from a human donor with glioblastoma. The specimen was blood, collected after dendritic cell vaccination.

The CDR3 sequence is CASSLHLAGVNEQFF. Here the CDR3 DNA reads TGTGCCAGCAGTTTGCACTTAGCGGGAGTGAATGAGCAGTTCTTC. The chain carries TRBV27 and TRBJ2-1, with 9 positions matching TRBD2. CDR1 and CDR2 from the germline V gene are MNHEY and SMNVEV (reference sequence). V lost 3 bases, J lost 7 bases, and 7 bases stayed unmatched. This CDR3 is 15 amino acids long.